Listed below are T cell receptor beta chains from one sample, sequenced in a study of CXCR3-negative and CXCR3-positive naive CD8 T cells. TCRdb reanalyzed the 5' RACE reads, giving one entry per CDR3 protein sequence and no DNA. The listing records 84,000 or so distinct CDR3 sequences. Sequencing used naive CXCR3- CD8+ T cells from blood. The receptor set was obtained from a human donor in good health. Some clones in this sample may be carry-over from other donors' samples. CDR3s include the opening cysteine and the closing phenylalanine or tryptophan. Fields, in order: V gene, J gene, CDR3 protein.

v_call: TRBV29-1
j_call: TRBJ1-2
cdr3_aa: CSAHSGGGPYGYTF

v_call: TRBV7-8
j_call: TRBJ1-2
cdr3_aa: CASSIPGQRPNGYTF

v_call: TRBV3-2
j_call: TRBJ1-2
cdr3_aa: CASSYRDTPNYGYTF

v_call: TRBV29-1
j_call: TRBJ2-7
cdr3_aa: CSVEGLHYEQYF

v_call: TRBV3-1
j_call: TRBJ2-2
cdr3_aa: CASSQVRSSGNTGELFF

v_call: TRBV6-2/TRBV6-3
j_call: TRBJ2-5
cdr3_aa: CASSYPAQGAGETQYF

v_call: TRBV10-3
j_call: TRBJ1-1
cdr3_aa: CAISVGGFRSNTEAFF

v_call: TRBV9
j_call: TRBJ1-1
cdr3_aa: CASSVVAGLNTEAFF

v_call: TRBV19
j_call: TRBJ2-7
cdr3_aa: CASSMDGEAYEQYF

v_call: TRBV7-9
j_call: TRBJ2-2
cdr3_aa: CASSLVARTNTGELFF